This passage covers 3 T cell receptor beta chains from one sample sequenced in a study of blood T cell repertoires in COVID-19. Measured with immunoSEQ multiplex PCR; TCRdb has only the in-frame clones, and not every one. The data hold about 110,000 clones, with around 80% observed a single time. Sequencing used peripheral blood. Source of these receptors: an older man with active or convalescent COVID-19.

This clone was seen a few times. This sequence joins TRBV28 and TRBJ1-4; D gene uncertain. The CDR3 extends over 16 amino acids. The V end lost 4 bases, the J end lost 8 bases, and 20 bases lay between the germline ends. Germline V CDR1 and CDR2: MDHEN, SYDVKM. The CDR3 DNA sequence: TGTGCCAGCAGTTCCGTTGGACTATCCTCCAGCGAAAAACTGTTTTTT. It specifies CASSSVGLSSSEKLFF.

CDR3 sequence (DNA): TGTGCCAGTAGTATCCAAAGGGGGGGTGAGCAGTTCTTC. This translates into CASSIQRGGEQFF. V is TRBV19 and J is TRBJ2-1, with a possible D match to TRBD2 (7 bases). Germline CDR1 is LNHDA and CDR2 is SQIVND (reference sequence). Trimming shortened V by 3 bases and J by 9 bases, and 12 bases separated the two germline ends. This CDR3 spans 13 amino acids.

The chain links TRBV10-3 to TRBJ2-1; D remains ambiguous. CDR3 length equals 14 residues. Trimming removed 3 bases from V and 3 bases from J, with 9 bases in between. The germline CDR1 and CDR2 sequences are ENHRY and SYGVKD. Here the CDR3 reads CAISERNSYNEQFF. The DNA for the CDR3 is TGTGCCATCAGTGAAAGAAACAGCTACAATGAGCAGTTCTTC.